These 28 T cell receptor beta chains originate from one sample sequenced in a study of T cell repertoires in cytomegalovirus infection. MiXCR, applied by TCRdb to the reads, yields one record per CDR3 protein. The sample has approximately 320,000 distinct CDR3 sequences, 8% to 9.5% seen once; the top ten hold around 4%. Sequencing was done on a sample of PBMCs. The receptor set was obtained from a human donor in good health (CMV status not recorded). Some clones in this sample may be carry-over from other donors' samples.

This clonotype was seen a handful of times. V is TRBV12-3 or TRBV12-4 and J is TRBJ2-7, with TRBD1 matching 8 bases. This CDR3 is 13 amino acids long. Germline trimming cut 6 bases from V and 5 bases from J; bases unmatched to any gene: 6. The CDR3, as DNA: TGTGCCAGCAGGCGACAGGGGTGGGACGAGCAGTACTTC. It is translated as CASRRQGWDEQYF.

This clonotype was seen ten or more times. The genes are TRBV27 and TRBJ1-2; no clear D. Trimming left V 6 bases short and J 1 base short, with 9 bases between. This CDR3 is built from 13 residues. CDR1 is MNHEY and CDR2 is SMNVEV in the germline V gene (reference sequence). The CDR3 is CASRKTDNYGYTF. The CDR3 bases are TGTGCCAGCAGAAAGACGGATAACTATGGCTACACCTTC.

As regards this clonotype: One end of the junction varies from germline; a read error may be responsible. CDR3 region: CASKVLAGLTVELFF. CDR3 nucleotide sequence: TGTGCCAGCAAGGTCTTAGCGGGATTAACCGTGGAGCTGTTTTTT. The chain couples TRBV2 to TRBJ2-2; 8 bases align to TRBD2. The CDR3 consists of 15 residues. Germline loops: CDR1 SNHLY, CDR2 FYNNEI.

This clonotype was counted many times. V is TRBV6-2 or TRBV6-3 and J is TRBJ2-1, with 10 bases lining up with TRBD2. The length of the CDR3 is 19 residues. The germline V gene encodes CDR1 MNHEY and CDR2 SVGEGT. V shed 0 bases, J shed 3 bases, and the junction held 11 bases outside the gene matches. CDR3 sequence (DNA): TGTGCCAGCAGTTACTCATTCCTAGCGGGAGTCAAGGGCTACAATGAGCAGTTCTTC. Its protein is CASSYSFLAGVKGYNEQFF.

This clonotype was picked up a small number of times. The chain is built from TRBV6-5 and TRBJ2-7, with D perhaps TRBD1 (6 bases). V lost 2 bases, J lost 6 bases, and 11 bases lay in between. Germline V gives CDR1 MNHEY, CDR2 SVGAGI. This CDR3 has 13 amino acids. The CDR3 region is CASSYGGTVEQYF. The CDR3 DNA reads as TGTGCCAGCAGTTACGGGGGCACGGTCGAGCAGTACTTC.

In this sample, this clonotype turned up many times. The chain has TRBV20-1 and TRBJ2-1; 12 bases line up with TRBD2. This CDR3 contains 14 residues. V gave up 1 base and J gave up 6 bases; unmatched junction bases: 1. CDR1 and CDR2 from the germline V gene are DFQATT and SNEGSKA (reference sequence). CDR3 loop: CSARGTSGINEQFF. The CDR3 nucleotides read TGCAGTGCTAGAGGGACTAGCGGGATCAATGAGCAGTTCTTC.

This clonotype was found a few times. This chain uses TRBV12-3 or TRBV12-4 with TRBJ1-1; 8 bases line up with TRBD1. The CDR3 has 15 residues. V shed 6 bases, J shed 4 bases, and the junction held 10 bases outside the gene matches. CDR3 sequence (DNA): TGTGCCAGCAGGGCCGAGGACAGGGAAGGCACTGAAGCTTTCTTT. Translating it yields CASRAEDREGTEAFF.

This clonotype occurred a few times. The CDR3 DNA reads TGTGCCAGCAGCTTAGGTCTGAACCAAGAGACCCAGTACTTC. Translating it yields CASSLGLNQETQYF. This sequence joins TRBV11-1 and TRBJ2-5; D remains ambiguous. This CDR3 has 14 residues. The germline V gene has CDR1 SGHAT and CDR2 FQDESV (reference sequence). Trimming shortened V by 1 base and J by 0 bases, and 6 bases separated the two germline ends.

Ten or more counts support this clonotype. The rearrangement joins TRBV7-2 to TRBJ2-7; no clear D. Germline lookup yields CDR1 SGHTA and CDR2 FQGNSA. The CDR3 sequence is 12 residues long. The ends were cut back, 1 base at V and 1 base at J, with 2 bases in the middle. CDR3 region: CASSLGSYEQYF. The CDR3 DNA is TGTGCCAGCAGCTTAGGGTCCTACGAGCAGTACTTC.

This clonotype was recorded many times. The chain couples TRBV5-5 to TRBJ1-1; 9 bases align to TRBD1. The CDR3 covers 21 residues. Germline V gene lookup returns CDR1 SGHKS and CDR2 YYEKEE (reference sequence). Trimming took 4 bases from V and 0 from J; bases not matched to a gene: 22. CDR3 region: CASSHLGQGGGRHIMNTEAFF. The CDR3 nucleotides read TGTGCCAGCAGCCACTTGGGACAGGGCGGGGGTCGGCATATTATGAACACTGAAGCTTTCTTT.

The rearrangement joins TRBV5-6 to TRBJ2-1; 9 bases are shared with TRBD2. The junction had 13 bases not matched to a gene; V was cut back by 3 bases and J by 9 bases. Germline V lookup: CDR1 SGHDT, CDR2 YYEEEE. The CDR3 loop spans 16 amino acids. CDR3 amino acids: CASSSLTSGLSIEQFF. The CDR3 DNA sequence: TGTGCCAGCAGCTCCCTGACTAGCGGCCTCTCCATTGAGCAGTTCTTC.

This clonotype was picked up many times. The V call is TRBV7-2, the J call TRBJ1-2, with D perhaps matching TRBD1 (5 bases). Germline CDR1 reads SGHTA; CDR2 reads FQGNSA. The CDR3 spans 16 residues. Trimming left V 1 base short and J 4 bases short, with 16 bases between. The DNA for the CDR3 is TGTGCCAGCAGCTTAGATATAACAGGCCGTAGCTATGGCTACACCTTC. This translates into CASSLDITGRSYGYTF.

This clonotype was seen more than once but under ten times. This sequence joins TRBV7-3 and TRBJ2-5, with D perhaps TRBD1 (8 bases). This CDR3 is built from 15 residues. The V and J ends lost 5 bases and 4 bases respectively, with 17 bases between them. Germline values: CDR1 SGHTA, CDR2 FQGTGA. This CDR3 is CASSPQGGAVETQYF. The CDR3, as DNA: TGTGCCAGCAGCCCACAGGGGGGGGCCGTAGAGACCCAGTACTTC.

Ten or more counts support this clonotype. CDR3 coding DNA: TGTGCCAGCAGCTTGACACCGACGAACACTGAAGCTTTCTTT. It codes for CASSLTPTNTEAFF. The chain combines TRBV7-9 with TRBJ1-1, with D uncertain. V lost 3 bases and J 1 base, leaving 9 bases between the germline ends. The length of the CDR3 is 14 residues. Germline V CDR1 and CDR2: SEHNR, FQNEAQ (reference sequence).

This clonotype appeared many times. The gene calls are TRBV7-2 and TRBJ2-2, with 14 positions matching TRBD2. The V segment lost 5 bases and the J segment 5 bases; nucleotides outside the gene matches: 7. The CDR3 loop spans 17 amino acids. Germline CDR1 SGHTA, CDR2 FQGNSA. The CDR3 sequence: CASSPGLAGVGTGELFF. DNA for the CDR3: TGTGCCAGCAGCCCGGGACTAGCGGGAGTGGGGACCGGGGAGCTGTTTTTT.

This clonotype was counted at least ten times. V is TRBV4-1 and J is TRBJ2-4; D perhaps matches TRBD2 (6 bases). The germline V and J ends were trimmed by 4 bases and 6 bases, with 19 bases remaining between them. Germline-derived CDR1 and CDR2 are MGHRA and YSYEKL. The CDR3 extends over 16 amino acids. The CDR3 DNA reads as TGCGCCAGCAGCCCAAGATGGAGGGAGTCCGCAAACATTCAGTACTTC. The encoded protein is CASSPRWRESANIQYF.

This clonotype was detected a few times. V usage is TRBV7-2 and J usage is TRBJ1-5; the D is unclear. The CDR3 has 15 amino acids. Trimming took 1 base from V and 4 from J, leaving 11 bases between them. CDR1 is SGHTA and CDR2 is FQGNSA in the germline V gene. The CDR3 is CASSLESGINQPQHF. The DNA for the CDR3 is TGTGCCAGCAGCTTAGAATCGGGGATTAATCAGCCCCAGCATTTT.

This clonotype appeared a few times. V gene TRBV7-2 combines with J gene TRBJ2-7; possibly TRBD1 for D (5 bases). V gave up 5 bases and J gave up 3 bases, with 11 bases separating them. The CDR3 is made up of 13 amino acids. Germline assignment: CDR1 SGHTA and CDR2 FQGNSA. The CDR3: CASSPRQSYEQYF. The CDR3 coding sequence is TGTGCCAGCAGCCCTCGACAGAGCTACGAGCAGTACTTC.

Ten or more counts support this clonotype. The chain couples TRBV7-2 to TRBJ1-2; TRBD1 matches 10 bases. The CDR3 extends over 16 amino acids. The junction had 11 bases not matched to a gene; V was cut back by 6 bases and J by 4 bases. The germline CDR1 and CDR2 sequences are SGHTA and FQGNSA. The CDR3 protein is CASSPDRGTPSYGYTF. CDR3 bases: TGTGCCAGCAGTCCGGACAGGGGGACCCCTAGCTATGGCTACACCTTC.

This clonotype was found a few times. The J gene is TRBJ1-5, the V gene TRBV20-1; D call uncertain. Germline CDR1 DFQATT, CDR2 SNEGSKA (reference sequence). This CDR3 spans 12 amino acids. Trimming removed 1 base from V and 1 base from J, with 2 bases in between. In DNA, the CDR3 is TGCAGTGCTAGAGGGAGCAATCAGCCCCAGCATTTT. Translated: CSARGSNQPQHF.

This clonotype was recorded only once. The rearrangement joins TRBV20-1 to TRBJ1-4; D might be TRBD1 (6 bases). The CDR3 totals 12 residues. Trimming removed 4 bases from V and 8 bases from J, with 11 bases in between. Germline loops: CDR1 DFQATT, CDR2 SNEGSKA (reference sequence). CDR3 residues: CSAIGGGEKLFF. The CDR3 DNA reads TGCAGTGCTATAGGGGGAGGGGAAAAACTGTTTTTT.

CDR3 sequence (DNA): TGTGCCAGCTCACCACGAAGCGGGGTAACTAATGAAAAACTGTTTTTT. Protein product: CASSPRSGVTNEKLFF. This rearrangement joins TRBV18 to TRBJ1-4; D uncertain. Per the germline V gene, CDR1 is KGHSH and CDR2 is LQKENI. The CDR3 is 16 amino acids. Trimming took off 1 base at V and 1 base at J, with 10 bases between the two ends. Combining the CDR3 with reference TRBV18 and TRBJ1-4 gives the whole variable domain NAGVMQNPRHLVRRRGQEARLRCSPMKGHSHVYWYRQLPEEGLKFMVYLQKENIIDESGMPKERFSAEFPKEGPSILRIQQVVRGDSAAYFCASSPRSGVTNEKLFFGSGTQLSVL.

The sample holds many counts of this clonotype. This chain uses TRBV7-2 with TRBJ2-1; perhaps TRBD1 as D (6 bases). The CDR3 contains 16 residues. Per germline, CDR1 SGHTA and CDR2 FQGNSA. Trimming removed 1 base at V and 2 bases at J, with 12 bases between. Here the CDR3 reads CASSLEGGTTYNEQFF. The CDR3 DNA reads TGTGCCAGCAGCTTAGAAGGGGGTACTACCTACAATGAGCAGTTCTTC.

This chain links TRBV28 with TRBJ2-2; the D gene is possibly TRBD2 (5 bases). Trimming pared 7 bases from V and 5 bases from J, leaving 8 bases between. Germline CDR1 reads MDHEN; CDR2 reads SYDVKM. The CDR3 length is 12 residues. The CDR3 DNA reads TGTGCCAGCAAACAGCGGACCGGGGAGCTGTTTTTT. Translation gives CASKQRTGELFF.

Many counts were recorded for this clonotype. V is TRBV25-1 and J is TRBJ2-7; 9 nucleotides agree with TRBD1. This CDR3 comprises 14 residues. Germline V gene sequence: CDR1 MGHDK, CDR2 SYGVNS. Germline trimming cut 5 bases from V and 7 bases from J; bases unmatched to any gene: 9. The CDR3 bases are TGTGCCAGCAGTATGGGACAGGGTGCGTGGGAGCAGTACTTC. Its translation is CASSMGQGAWEQYF.

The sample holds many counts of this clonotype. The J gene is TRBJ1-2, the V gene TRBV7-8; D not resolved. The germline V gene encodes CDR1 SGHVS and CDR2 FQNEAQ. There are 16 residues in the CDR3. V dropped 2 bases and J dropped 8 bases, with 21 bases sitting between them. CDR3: CASSLTRRGNGEGYTF. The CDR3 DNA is TGTGCCAGCAGCTTAACCAGACGCGGGAACGGAGAGGGCTACACCTTC. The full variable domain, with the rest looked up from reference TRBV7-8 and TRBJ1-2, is GAGVSQSPRYKVAKRGQDVALRCDPISGHVSLFWYQQALGQGPEFLTYFQNEAQLDKSGLPSDRFFAERPEGSVSTLKIQRTQQEDSAVYLCASSLTRRGNGEGYTFGSGTRLTVV.

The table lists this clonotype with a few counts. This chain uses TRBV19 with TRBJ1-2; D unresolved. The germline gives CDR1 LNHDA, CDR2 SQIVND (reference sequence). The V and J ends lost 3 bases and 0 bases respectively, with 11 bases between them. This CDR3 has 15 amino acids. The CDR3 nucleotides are TGTGCCAGTAGTATTGTGGGCATATCTAACTATGGCTACACCTTC. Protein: CASSIVGISNYGYTF.

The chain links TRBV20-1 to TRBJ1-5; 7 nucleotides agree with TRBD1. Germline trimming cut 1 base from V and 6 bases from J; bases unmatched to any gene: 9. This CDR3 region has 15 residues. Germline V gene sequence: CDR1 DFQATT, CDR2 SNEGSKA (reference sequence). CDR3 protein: CSARVSTGLGQPQHF. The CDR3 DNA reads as TGCAGTGCTAGAGTGTCGACAGGGTTGGGTCAGCCCCAGCATTTT.